Listed below are T cell receptor beta chains from one sample, sequenced in a study of radiation and T cells in renal cell carcinoma. Measured with immunoSEQ multiplex PCR; TCRdb has only the in-frame clones, and not every one. The data show roughly 80,000 clones, with approximately 83% seen just once and 22% held by the top ten. Sequenced here: blood, sampled from a patient whose treatment included radiotherapy and nephrectomy. The receptors were sampled from a woman between 45 and 65 years old with renal cell carcinoma. CDR3s leave out the opening cysteine and the closing phenylalanine or tryptophan. Fields, in order: V gene, J gene, CDR3 protein.

V: TRBV7-9
J: TRBJ2-7
CDR3: ASSYTYEQY

V: TRBV7-2
J: TRBJ2-5
CDR3: ASNLAGEAETQY

V: TRBV5-5
J: TRBJ2-2
CDR3: ASSLGQGANTGELF

V: TRBV5-5
J: TRBJ1-4
CDR3: ASSFQEDNEKLF

V: TRBV30
J: TRBJ1-2
CDR3: AWSPPPGVYGYT

V: TRBV20-1
J: TRBJ2-4
CDR3: SGSAPNIQY

V: TRBV7-2
J: TRBJ1-5
CDR3: ASSLMGYQPQH

V: TRBV7-2
J: TRBJ1-1
CDR3: ASSRTTGNTEAF

V: TRBV9
J: TRBJ1-1
CDR3: ASSAQTVNTEAF

V: TRBV7-2
J: .
CDR3: ASSPTTGYAYEQY

V: TRBV19
J: TRBJ1-4
CDR3: ASSIYTGGEKLF

V: TRBV18
J: TRBJ2-5
CDR3: ASSPESRETQY

V: TRBV10-3
J: TRBJ2-1
CDR3: AITRATVGGVAGGKGNEQF

V: TRBV5-4
J: TRBJ1-4
CDR3: ASSLTGGQANEKLF

V: TRBV7-2
J: TRBJ2-1
CDR3: ASSLGLAGGEQF

V: TRBV7-8
J: TRBJ1-5
CDR3: ASSLLQGPNQPQH

V: TRBV4-3
J: TRBJ1-5
CDR3: ASSQDWGAGQPQH

V: TRBV5-5
J: TRBJ1-1
CDR3: ASSLGGPEAF

V: TRBV5-1
J: TRBJ2-5
CDR3: ASRDREETQY

V: TRBV11-1
J: TRBJ1-1
CDR3: ASSLKGAGEAF

V: TRBV11-2
J: TRBJ1-4
CDR3: ASSLDSGEKLF

V: TRBV5-1
J: TRBJ2-3
CDR3: ASSLADTQY

V: TRBV4-3
J: TRBJ2-2
CDR3: ASSQEWGRGRTGELF

V: TRBV7-2
J: TRBJ2-7
CDR3: ASSLLPPGQGKEQY

V: TRBV7-3
J: TRBJ2-1
CDR3: ASSLTSSAYNEQF

V: TRBV6-5
J: TRBJ2-7
CDR3: ASGAGHEQY

V: TRBV7-9
J: TRBJ1-6
CDR3: ASSENRVSPLH

V: TRBV5-4
J: TRBJ2-2
CDR3: ASSPGRSNTGELF

V: TRBV28
J: TRBJ2-2
CDR3: ASSSRDSGWGELF

V: TRBV6-1
J: TRBJ2-5
CDR3: ASSAKREGWRETQY

V: TRBV7-2
J: TRBJ2-7
CDR3: ASSGFSYEQY

V: TRBV28
J: TRBJ2-2
CDR3: ASSSPHQTGELF

V: TRBV5-1
J: TRBJ1-5
CDR3: ASSSFINRNQPQH

V: TRBV6-5
J: TRBJ1-6
CDR3: ASTRVRNSPLH

V: TRBV27
J: TRBJ1-5
CDR3: ASRQTGYQPQH

V: TRBV5-1
J: TRBJ2-1
CDR3: ASSLALAGTYNEQF

V: TRBV5-4
J: TRBJ2-1
CDR3: ASSRDSDEQF

V: TRBV2
J: TRBJ1-1
CDR3: ASSEGTLSVTEAF

V: TRBV7-9
J: TRBJ1-5
CDR3: ASSSGQYDKYSNQPQH

V: TRBV18
J: TRBJ2-7
CDR3: ASSPGTGGGYEQY

V: TRBV5-6
J: TRBJ1-4
CDR3: ASSLKVFFGAATNEKLF

V: TRBV28
J: TRBJ1-2
CDR3: ASSPGQGGYGYT

V: TRBV5-4
J: TRBJ1-1
CDR3: ASSRTSTEAF

V: TRBV6-5
J: TRBJ1-6
CDR3: ASGGVSSYNSPLH

V: TRBV7-8
J: TRBJ2-7
CDR3: ASTAYNVDEQY

V: TRBV19
J: TRBJ1-2
CDR3: ASSVARTEGDGYT

V: TRBV7-8
J: TRBJ1-2
CDR3: ASSLEGGALTNYGYT

V: TRBV7-9
J: TRBJ1-1
CDR3: ASSLARGGYGNEAF